Sequencing of this T cell receptor (beta chain) was carried out in a study of T-cell reconstitution after alpha-beta-depleted transplantation in children. TCRbeta library construction was performed incorporating unique molecular identifiers. One entry per CDR3 protein, called by TCRdb with MiXCR from the PCR reads. The sample holds around 400,000 distinct CDR3 sequences, roughly 21% seen once. The CDR3 runs to 16 residues. Looked up from germline, CDR1 is SEHNR and CDR2 is FQNEAQ (reference sequence). V was cut by 6 bases and J by 1 base, with 17 bases left in between. The chain has TRBV7-9 and TRBJ2-3; D is possibly TRBD1 or TRBD2 (7 bases each). The receptor's source is a human donor who donated a stem cell graft to a child with acute myeloid leukemia. The sample in question was PBMCs from the stem cell graft donor, obtained from the stem cell graft. The CDR3 DNA reads as TGTGCCAGCAGAAAAACAGGGGAGGGGCGCACAGATACGCAGTATTTT. It encodes CASRKTGEGRTDTQYF.